This TCR beta chain was found in a study of T cell changes during pregnancy in multiple sclerosis. Produced via immunoSEQ multiplex PCR; TCRdb's table is partial and in-frame only. The sample consists of around 30,000 clones, around 85% of them appearing once. This clone has only one observation. CDR1 SGHDT and CDR2 YYEEEE come from the germline V gene. With 3 bases removed from V and 6 bases from J, the gap between germline ends came to 9 bases. CDR3 length: 13 residues. The chain recombines TRBV5-6 with TRBJ2-2; D is undetermined. This material consisted of CD8+ T cells from peripheral blood mononuclear cells, taken after pregnancy. The receptor was derived from a female donor with multiple sclerosis, enrolled in a pregnancy study. CDR3 sequence: CASSSVESGELFF. CDR3 nucleotide sequence: TGTGCCAGCAGCTCCGTAGAATCCGGGGAGCTGTTTTTT.